The 14 T cell receptor beta chains below come from one sample, sequenced in a study of vaccination and CD4 T cells after COVID-19. The treatment here: approximately 9-day PBMC culture with coronavirus spike peptide pools or control peptides (ViraFEST assay). CD4+ T cells that had been cultured provided DNA sequenced with the Oncomine TCR Beta short-read assay. A single record per CDR3 protein comes from TCRdb applying MiXCR to the PCR reads. The sample shows about 17,000 distinct CDR3 sequences, approximately 58% of them seen only once. Their cognate antigens are unknown. The starting material was CD4+ T cells from blood, cultured in vitro, obtained after SARS-CoV-2 vaccination. Source of these receptors: a human donor who had recovered from COVID-19.

V usage is TRBV6-1 and J usage is TRBJ1-2; D gene ambiguous. The CDR3 has 11 residues. V gave up 5 bases and J gave up 8 bases, with 9 bases separating them. Germline lookup yields CDR1 MNHNS and CDR2 SASEGT. CDR3 region: CASSQGGGYTF. CDR3 DNA: TGTGCCAGCAGTCAAGGTGGGGGCTACACCTTC.

This clonotype has a handful of counts. The chain joins TRBV7-2 to TRBJ2-2, with D maybe TRBD1 (5 bases). V was shortened by 3 bases and J by 4 bases, with 15 bases between the two germline ends. The V gene's germline CDR1 is SGHTA and CDR2 FQGNSA. The CDR3 runs 16 residues. In DNA, the CDR3 is TGTGCCAGCAGCTTTTCGGCAGGGCAAGGCACCGGGGAGCTGTTTTTT. It translates to CASSFSAGQGTGELFF.

This chain joins TRBV6-5 and TRBJ2-5, with 8 bases fitting TRBD1. The length of the CDR3 is 13 residues. Trimming at V came to 4 bases and at J to 5 bases, leaving 3 bases not matched to a gene. Looked up from germline, CDR1 is MNHEY and CDR2 is SVGAGI. CDR3 protein: CASSSRQGETQYF. CDR3 nucleotides: TGTGCCAGCAGTTCCCGACAGGGGGAGACCCAGTACTTC.

This chain joins TRBV11-3 and TRBJ2-7, with D tentatively TRBD1 (6 bases). The germline V and J ends were trimmed by 5 bases and 5 bases, with 16 bases remaining between them. Germline V gene lookup returns CDR1 SGHNT and CDR2 YENEEA. This CDR3 has 14 amino acids. CDR3 in DNA: TGTGCCAGCAGCATCAACAGGGTAGTCCACGAGCAGTACTTC. Translation: CASSINRVVHEQYF.

The chain is built from TRBV11-2 and TRBJ2-5; perhaps TRBD1 as D (5 bases). The CDR3 consists of 19 residues. V lost 4 bases to trimming and J lost 5 bases, with 29 bases between them. The germline gives CDR1 SGHAT, CDR2 FQNNGV. In nucleotides, the CDR3 is TGTGCCAGCAGCTCACCAGGGCAGGGAAAGGTGGGCTTTTTGGAGACCCAGTACTTC. The encoded protein is CASSSPGQGKVGFLETQYF.

This chain joins TRBV5-1 and TRBJ1-1; no clear D. The CDR3 spans 13 residues. From germline, CDR1 is SGHRS and CDR2 YFSETQ. V shed 2 bases and J shed 2 bases, with 7 bases lying between them. The CDR3 DNA is TGCGCCAGCAGCTTAACAGCAAACACTGAAGCTTTCTTT. This sequence encodes CASSLTANTEAFF.

V usage is TRBV7-2 and J usage is TRBJ2-3; 8 bases agree with TRBD2. CDR3 length: 17 amino acids. CDR1 and CDR2 from the germline V gene are SGHTA and FQGNSA. J lost 4 bases, V lost 3 bases, and 12 bases had no gene match. CDR3 sequence (DNA): TGTGCCAGCAGCTTTCGTGCCAGCGGGAGCTTCGCAGATACGCAGTATTTT. It translates to CASSFRASGSFADTQYF. Combining the CDR3 with reference TRBV7-2 and TRBJ2-3 gives the whole variable domain GAGVSQSPSNKVTEKGKDVELRCDPISGHTALYWYRQSLGQGLEFLIYFQGNSAPDKSGLPSDRFSAERTGGSVSTLTIQRTQQEDSAVYLCASSFRASGSFADTQYFGPGTRLTVL.

The chain links TRBV5-5 to TRBJ2-7; D unresolved. The CDR3 contains 14 residues. CDR1 is SGHKS and CDR2 is YYEKEE in the germline V gene (reference sequence). V was cut by 7 bases and J by 0 bases, with 14 bases left in between. In DNA form, the CDR3 reads TGTGCCAGCCGGTCAGTTAGGGACTCCTACGAGCAGTACTTC. Protein product: CASRSVRDSYEQYF. The variable domain in full, with the rest retrieved from reference TRBV5-5 and TRBJ2-7, is DAGVTQSPTHLIKTRGQQVTLRCSPISGHKSVSWYQQVLGQGPQFIFQYYEKEERGRGNFPDRFSARQFPNYSSELNVNALLLGDSALYLCASRSVRDSYEQYFGPGTRLTVT.

This sequence joins TRBV10-3 and TRBJ1-1; a weak D match, TRBD1 (5 bases). Germline V CDR1 and CDR2: ENHRY, SYGVKD. V shed 3 bases and J shed 7 bases, with 12 bases lying between them. The CDR3 totals 13 residues. The CDR3 reads CAISETAGYEAFF. The CDR3 DNA sequence: TGTGCCATCAGTGAAACTGCAGGGTATGAAGCTTTCTTT.

The J gene is TRBJ1-6, the V gene TRBV27; 8 bases line up with TRBD1. The CDR3 has 18 residues. The germline CDR1 and CDR2 sequences are MNHEY and SMNVEV (reference sequence). V lost 2 bases, J lost 2 bases, and 8 bases stayed unmatched. CDR3 in DNA: TGTGCCAGCAGTTTAAGTTCCGGGGACAGGACCTATAATTCACCCCTCCACTTT. Amino acid sequence: CASSLSSGDRTYNSPLHF.

This rearrangement joins TRBV6-2 or TRBV6-3 to TRBJ1-6; weak D call: TRBD1 (5 bases). This CDR3 has 14 amino acids. Germline assignment: CDR1 MNHEY and CDR2 SVGEGT. Trimming stripped 2 bases from V and 10 bases from J, with 12 bases between. The CDR3 coding sequence is TGTGCCAGCAGTTACGGGGCAGGGATGTCACCCCTCCACTTT. Translating gives CASSYGAGMSPLHF.

The V and J genes are TRBV30 and TRBJ1-6, with 9 bases aligning to TRBD1. V lost 0 bases and J lost 11; bases outside the gene matches: 11. This CDR3 comprises 16 residues. The germline V gene encodes CDR1 GTSNPN and CDR2 SVGIG (reference sequence). This CDR3 is CAWSVAGTGRSPPLHF. The DNA for the CDR3 is TGTGCCTGGAGTGTGGCCGGGACAGGGAGATCTCCACCCCTCCACTTT.

This chain links TRBV30 with TRBJ1-3, with unresolved D. V lost 1 base, J lost 0 bases, and 10 bases lay in between. There are 15 residues in the CDR3. From germline, CDR1 is GTSNPN and CDR2 SVGIG (reference sequence). CDR3 sequence reads: CAWSAQWSSGNTIYF. The CDR3 DNA reads TGTGCCTGGAGTGCCCAGTGGAGCTCTGGAAACACCATATATTTT.

This chain connects TRBV6-2 or TRBV6-3 to TRBJ2-2; a weak D match, TRBD2 (6 bases). CDR1 and CDR2 (germline): MNHEY, SVGEGT. The V and J ends lost 6 bases and 2 bases respectively, with 16 bases between them. This CDR3 has 16 amino acids. CDR3 residues: CASSRRDSENTGELFF. The DNA of the CDR3 is TGTGCCAGCAGCAGACGGGACTCAGAAAACACCGGGGAGCTGTTTTTT.